The 25 T cell receptor beta chains in this list originate from one sample, sequenced in a study of PD-1 blockade in classical Hodgkin lymphoma. The table came from immunoSEQ multiplex PCR; TCRdb's copy has only in-frame clones and leaves some out. The repertoire includes approximately 26,000 clones, about 76% of them detected once, and about 18% sits in the top ten. Every patient was affected by relapse after autologous stem cell transplantation, while exposure to brentuximab vedotin was not uniform. The specimen comprised peripheral blood mononuclear cells (PBMCs), sampled before the second cycle of nivolumab. Receptors originate from a human donor with classical Hodgkin lymphoma.

The chain carries TRBV5-1 and TRBJ2-1; TRBD1 aligns across 7 bases. From germline, CDR1 is SGHRS and CDR2 YFSETQ. The CDR3 sequence is 15 residues long. The V and J ends lost 0 bases and 3 bases, in that order; junction bases with no gene match: 3. The DNA for the CDR3 is TGCGCCAGCAGCTTGGTAGGGGGCGGCTACAATGAGCAGTTCTTC. Encoded protein: CASSLVGGGYNEQFF.

CDR3 DNA sequence: TGTGCCAGCACCACAGCTGGAGGGGGAATGAACACTGAAGCTTTCTTT. This codes for CASTTAGGGMNTEAFF. The chain joins TRBV28 to TRBJ1-1; weak D call: TRBD1 (6 bases). Germline CDR1 is MDHEN and CDR2 is SYDVKM. This CDR3 region has 16 residues. Trimming removed 7 bases at V and 0 bases at J, with 18 bases between.

J is TRBJ1-5 and V is TRBV7-8; D gene unclear. CDR1 is SGHVS and CDR2 is FQNEAQ in the germline V gene. The length of the CDR3 is 13 residues. Trimming cost V 5 bases and J 1 base, with 6 bases left between them. The CDR3 loop is CASSAASNQPQHF. The DNA for the CDR3 is TGTGCCAGCAGCGCGGCAAGCAATCAGCCCCAGCATTTT.

The chain combines TRBV5-1 with TRBJ2-5; 8 bases are shared with TRBD1. Per germline, CDR1 SGHRS and CDR2 YFSETQ. V dropped 3 bases and J dropped 5; count of bases not matched to a gene: 9. This CDR3 contains 15 residues. CDR3 DNA sequence: TGCGCCAGCAGCTGGCGACAGGGGTTCGAGGAGACCCAGTACTTC. Amino acids: CASSWRQGFEETQYF.

This clone was picked up one time. V gene TRBV7-8 combines with J gene TRBJ2-1, with a possible D match to TRBD2 (6 bases). Per the germline V gene, CDR1 is SGHVS and CDR2 is FQNEAQ. Deletions cut 1 base from V and 0 bases from J, with 22 bases between. The CDR3 has 20 residues. The CDR3 here is CASSLGRGGLGISSYNEQFF. The CDR3 region has the DNA TGTGCCAGCAGCTTAGGTCGGGGAGGCCTCGGAATTAGCTCCTACAATGAGCAGTTCTTC.

The genes are TRBV30 and TRBJ2-3, with D perhaps TRBD1 (5 bases). The V end lost 5 bases, the J end lost 4 bases, and 10 bases lay between the germline ends. Germline CDR1 is GTSNPN and CDR2 is SVGIG (reference sequence). The CDR3 runs to 12 residues. As DNA, the CDR3 is TGTGCCTGGGGGGCAGGGCCAGATACGCAGTATTTT. Its translation: CAWGAGPDTQYF.

CDR3 DNA sequence: TGCGCCAGCAGTCCGGGCTCCTACAATGAGCAGTTCTTC. Amino acids: CASSPGSYNEQFF. The chain has TRBV5-1 and TRBJ2-1; no clear D. This CDR3 comprises 13 residues. Trimming removed 5 bases at V and 0 bases at J, with 6 bases between. CDR1 and CDR2 (germline): SGHRS, YFSETQ.

The V and J genes are TRBV25-1 and TRBJ1-1, with 9 bases fitting TRBD1. Looked up from germline, CDR1 is MGHDK and CDR2 is SYGVNS. V lost 4 bases to trimming and J lost 4 bases; unmatched junction nucleotides: 13. CDR3 length equals 17 residues. CDR3 loop: CASSGGQGRPLGTEAFF. DNA for the CDR3: TGTGCCAGCAGTGGGGGACAGGGACGACCTTTAGGCACTGAAGCTTTCTTT.

The J gene is TRBJ1-6, the V gene TRBV5-1; D remains unclear. The CDR3 contains 15 residues. Germline V CDR1 and CDR2: SGHRS, YFSETQ. Trimming removed 4 bases at V and 4 bases at J, with 12 bases between. This CDR3 reads CASSKNTQYNSPLHF. Written as DNA, the CDR3 is TGCGCCAGCAGCAAGAATACACAGTATAATTCACCCCTCCACTTT.

CDR3 sequence (DNA): TGTGCTAGTGGTTTCCCCCCCGGGGGCGCGTCCTACAATGAGCAGTTCTTC. Its translation: CASGFPPGGASYNEQFF. The rearrangement joins TRBV12-5 to TRBJ2-1; D could derive from TRBD1 or TRBD2 (6 bases each). The V end was cut by 3 bases, the J end by 1 base, with 16 bases between. This CDR3 spans 17 amino acids. CDR1 LGHNT and CDR2 FRNRAP come from the germline V gene.

DNA for the CDR3: TGTGCCAGCAGTTTGCCGAGCTCCTACAATGAGCAGTTCTTC. Translating gives CASSLPSSYNEQFF. This sequence joins TRBV28 and TRBJ2-1; no definite D call. This CDR3 contains 14 residues. Per germline, CDR1 MDHEN and CDR2 SYDVKM. The V gene lost 3 bases and the J gene lost 0 bases, with 6 bases spanning the gap.

The chain uses TRBV7-9 and TRBJ1-3; D unclear. This CDR3 has 12 residues. In germline, CDR1 is SEHNR, CDR2 FQNEAQ (reference sequence). The V end was cut by 1 base, the J end by 9 bases, with 7 bases between. CDR3 sequence reads: CASSLEPFTIYF. The CDR3, as DNA: TGTGCCAGCAGCTTAGAACCGTTCACCATATATTTT.

This chain uses TRBV11-2 with TRBJ2-5; D perhaps matches TRBD2 (6 bases). The CDR3 sequence is 13 residues long. CDR1 SGHAT and CDR2 FQNNGV come from the germline V gene. The V end was cut by 1 base, the J end by 11 bases, with 14 bases between. CDR3 sequence reads: CASSLVTSKEQYF. CDR3 in DNA: TGTGCCAGCAGCTTAGTCACTAGCAAAGAGCAGTACTTC.

The V gene is TRBV14, the J gene TRBJ2-1, with D tentatively TRBD1 (6 bases). This CDR3 has 16 amino acids. Germline V gene sequence: CDR1 SGHDN, CDR2 FVKESK. With 2 bases removed from V and 3 bases from J, the gap between germline ends came to 14 bases. The DNA of the CDR3 is TGTGCCAGCAGCCAAAGTCCAGGGGCGAACTACAATGAGCAGTTCTTC. Encoded protein: CASSQSPGANYNEQFF.

The J gene is TRBJ2-7, the V gene TRBV7-9; D may be TRBD2 (6 bases). Germline CDR1 reads SEHNR; CDR2 reads FQNEAQ (reference sequence). The CDR3 loop spans 17 amino acids. V was clipped by 4 bases and J by 7 bases, with 26 bases between them. The CDR3 reads CASSSTPPGGYDYEQYF. CDR3 nucleotides: TGTGCCAGCAGCTCAACGCCCCCCGGAGGGTACGACTATGAGCAGTACTTC.

The J gene is TRBJ2-1, the V gene TRBV19; weak D call: TRBD2 (6 bases). V lost 6 bases to trimming and J lost 9 bases, with 15 bases between them. The CDR3 is made up of 13 amino acids. From germline, CDR1 is LNHDA and CDR2 SQIVND (reference sequence). CDR3 DNA sequence: TGTGCCAGTAGAGAGGAGGGGAACACTGAGCAGTTCTTC. It yields the protein CASREEGNTEQFF.

This chain uses TRBV5-1 with TRBJ2-1, with a possible D match to TRBD2 (5 bases). CDR1 and CDR2 from the germline V gene are SGHRS and YFSETQ. With 4 bases removed from V and 6 bases from J, the gap between germline ends came to 23 bases. This CDR3 spans 17 amino acids. CDR3 DNA sequence: TGCGCCAGCAGCACCGCCCCCGGGAAATTGCGAGGCAATGAGCAGTTCTTC. This translates into CASSTAPGKLRGNEQFF.

V is TRBV6-5 and J is TRBJ2-6, with D tentatively TRBD1 (6 bases). The CDR3 is made up of 15 amino acids. V lost 6 bases and J lost 4, with 13 bases in between. From germline, CDR1 is MNHEY and CDR2 SVGAGI. The CDR3 coding sequence is TGTGCCAGCAGCCTGGGGACACTCGGGGCCAACGTCCTGACTTTC. Residues: CASSLGTLGANVLTF.

The rearrangement joins TRBV11-2 to TRBJ2-1; 9 nucleotides agree with TRBD1. Germline loops: CDR1 SGHAT, CDR2 FQNNGV. Trimming took 1 base from V and 8 from J; bases not matched to a gene: 6. The CDR3 extends over 15 amino acids. CDR3 sequence: CASSLGTGVRHEQFF. DNA of the CDR3: TGTGCCAGCAGCTTAGGGACAGGGGTTAGGCATGAGCAGTTCTTC.

The chain is built from TRBV7-6 and TRBJ2-1; 10 bases align to TRBD1. CDR1 is SGHVS and CDR2 is FNYEAQ in the germline V gene. The junction had 11 bases not matched to a gene; V was cut back by 7 bases and J by 8 bases. The CDR3 has 15 residues. The CDR3 reads CASTGGGTGEYEQFF. In DNA, the CDR3 is TGTGCCAGCACCGGCGGCGGGACAGGGGAATATGAGCAGTTCTTC.

The chain carries TRBV6-5 and TRBJ1-2; no definite D call. This CDR3 spans 15 amino acids. Germline V lookup: CDR1 MNHEY, CDR2 SVGAGI. Trimming shortened V by 6 bases and J by 4 bases, and 18 bases separated the two germline ends. CDR3 nucleotide sequence: TGTGCCAGCAGCTCTACTGGGCCCGTACGCTATGGCTACACCTTC. Its protein product is CASSSTGPVRYGYTF.

V and J are TRBV21-1 and TRBJ1-5. TRBV21-1 is a pseudogene. CDR3 size: 21 residues. The CDR3 coding sequence is TGTGCCAGCAGCAAAGCTACAGGGGAAGTTGGGAGGGCTTATAGCAATCAGCCCCAGCATTTT. Amino acid sequence: CASSKATGEVGRAYSNQPQHF.

This clone is judged medium-sized. This chain connects TRBV6-5 to TRBJ2-7, with 8 bases fitting TRBD2. The CDR3 totals 15 residues. Losses at the gene ends were 7 bases for V and 6 bases for J; bases not matched to a gene: 14. The germline CDR1 and CDR2 sequences are MNHEY and SVGAGI. The CDR3 DNA reads as TGTGCCAGCACAATGAGGGCGGGAGGCGTGGGCGAGCAGTACTTC. Translated, it gives CASTMRAGGVGEQYF.

This clone appeared a few times. The V gene is TRBV5-6, the J gene TRBJ2-7; no firm D call. The CDR3 length is 11 residues. The V gene's germline CDR1 is SGHDT and CDR2 YYEEEE. The ends were cut back, 3 bases at V and 2 bases at J, with 3 bases in the middle. CDR3 nucleotide sequence: TGTGCCAGCAGCTCCCCCTACGAGCAGTACTTC. It is translated as CASSSPYEQYF.

This clone was seen just once. The chain combines TRBV19 with TRBJ1-3; the match to TRBD1 covers 11 bases. Per germline, CDR1 LNHDA and CDR2 SQIVND (reference sequence). The CDR3 loop spans 15 amino acids. The J segment lost 5 bases and the V segment lost 4 bases, leaving 4 bases of the junction unmatched. For the CDR3, the DNA is TGTGCCAGTAGTAAAGGGACAGGGGGACGAAACACCATATATTTT. Its protein is CASSKGTGGRNTIYF.